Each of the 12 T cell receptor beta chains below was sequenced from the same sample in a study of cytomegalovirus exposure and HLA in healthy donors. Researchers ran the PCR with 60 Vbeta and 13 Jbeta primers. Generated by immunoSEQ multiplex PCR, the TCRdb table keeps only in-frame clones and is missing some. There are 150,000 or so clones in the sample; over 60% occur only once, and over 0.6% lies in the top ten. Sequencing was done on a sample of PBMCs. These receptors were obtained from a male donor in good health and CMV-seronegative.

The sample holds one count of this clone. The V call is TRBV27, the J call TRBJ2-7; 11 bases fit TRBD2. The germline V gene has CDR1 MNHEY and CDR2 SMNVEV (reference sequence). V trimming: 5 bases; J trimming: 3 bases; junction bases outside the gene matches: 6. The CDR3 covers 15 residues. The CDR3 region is CASSPKTSGGYEQYF. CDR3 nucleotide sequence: TGTGCCAGCAGTCCGAAAACTAGCGGGGGCTACGAGCAGTACTTC.

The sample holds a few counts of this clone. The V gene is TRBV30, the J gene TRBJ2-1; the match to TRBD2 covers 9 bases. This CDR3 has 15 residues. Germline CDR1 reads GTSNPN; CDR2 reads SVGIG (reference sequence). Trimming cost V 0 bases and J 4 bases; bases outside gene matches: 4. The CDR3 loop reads CAWSVGLAGYNEQFF. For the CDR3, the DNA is TGTGCCTGGAGTGTAGGTCTAGCGGGATACAATGAGCAGTTCTTC.

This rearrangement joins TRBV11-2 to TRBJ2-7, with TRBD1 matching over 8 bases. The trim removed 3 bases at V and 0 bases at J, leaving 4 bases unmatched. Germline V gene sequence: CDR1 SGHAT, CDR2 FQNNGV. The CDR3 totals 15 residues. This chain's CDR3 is CASSFGQGASYEQYF. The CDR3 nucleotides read TGTGCCAGCAGCTTCGGACAGGGAGCCTCCTACGAGCAGTACTTC.

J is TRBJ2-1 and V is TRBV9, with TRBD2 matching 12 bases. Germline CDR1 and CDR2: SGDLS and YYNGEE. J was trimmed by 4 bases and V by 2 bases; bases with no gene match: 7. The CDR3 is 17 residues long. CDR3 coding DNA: TGTGCCAGCAGCGTTTCCGGGACTAGCGGGCTTTACAATGAGCAGTTCTTC. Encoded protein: CASSVSGTSGLYNEQFF.

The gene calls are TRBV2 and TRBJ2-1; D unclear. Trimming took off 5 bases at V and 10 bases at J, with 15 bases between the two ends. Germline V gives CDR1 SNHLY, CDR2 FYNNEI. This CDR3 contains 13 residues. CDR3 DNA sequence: TGTGCCAGCAGTCCCTCGCTACCGAGGGAGCAGTTCTTC. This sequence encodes CASSPSLPREQFF. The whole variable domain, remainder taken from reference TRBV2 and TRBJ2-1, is EPEVTQTPSHQVTQMGQEVILRCVPISNHLYFYWYRQILGQKVEFLVSFYNNEISEKSEIFDDQFSVERPDGSNFTLKIRSTKLEDSAMYFCASSPSLPREQFFGPGTRLTVL.

The DNA for the CDR3 is TGCAGCGTTGCGGAAGACAATAGCAATCAGCCCCAGCATTTT. Encoded protein: CSVAEDNSNQPQHF. This chain connects TRBV29-1 to TRBJ1-5; D remains ambiguous. Germline-derived CDR1 and CDR2 are SQVTM and ANQGSEA. The V gene lost 4 bases and the J gene lost 0 bases, with 10 bases spanning the gap. This CDR3 is built from 14 residues.

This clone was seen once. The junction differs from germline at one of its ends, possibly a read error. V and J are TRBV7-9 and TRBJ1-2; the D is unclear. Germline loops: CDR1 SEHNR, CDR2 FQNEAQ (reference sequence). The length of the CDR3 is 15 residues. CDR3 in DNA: TGTTCCAGCAGCTCAGACACGTTCGCTAACTATGGCTACACCTTC. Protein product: CSSSSDTFANYGYTF.

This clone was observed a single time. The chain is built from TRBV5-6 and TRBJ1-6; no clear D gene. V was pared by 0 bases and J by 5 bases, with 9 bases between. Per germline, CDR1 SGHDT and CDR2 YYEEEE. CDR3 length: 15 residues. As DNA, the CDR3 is TGTGCCAGCAGCTTGGTTTCGCTACATAATTCACCCCTCCACTTT. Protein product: CASSLVSLHNSPLHF.

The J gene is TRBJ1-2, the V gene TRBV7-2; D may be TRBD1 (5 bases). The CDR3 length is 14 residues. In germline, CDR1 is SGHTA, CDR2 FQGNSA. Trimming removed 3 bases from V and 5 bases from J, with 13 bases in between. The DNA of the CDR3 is TGTGCCAGCAGCTTGCAGGGAATAACATATGGCTACACCTTC. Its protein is CASSLQGITYGYTF.

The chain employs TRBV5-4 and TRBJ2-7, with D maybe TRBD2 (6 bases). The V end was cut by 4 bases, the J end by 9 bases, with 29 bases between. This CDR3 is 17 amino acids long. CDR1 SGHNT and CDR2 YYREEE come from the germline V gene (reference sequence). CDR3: CASSVKGTLLSVLGQYF. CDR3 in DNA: TGTGCCAGCAGCGTAAAGGGGACTCTACTTAGCGTACTGGGGCAGTACTTC.

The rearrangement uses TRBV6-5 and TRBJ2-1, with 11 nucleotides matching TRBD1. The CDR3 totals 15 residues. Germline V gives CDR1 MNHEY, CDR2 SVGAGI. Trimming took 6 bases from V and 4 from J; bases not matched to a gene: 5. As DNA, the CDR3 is TGTGCCAGCAGATCCGGGACAGGGGGGTACAATGAGCAGTTCTTC. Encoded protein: CASRSGTGGYNEQFF.

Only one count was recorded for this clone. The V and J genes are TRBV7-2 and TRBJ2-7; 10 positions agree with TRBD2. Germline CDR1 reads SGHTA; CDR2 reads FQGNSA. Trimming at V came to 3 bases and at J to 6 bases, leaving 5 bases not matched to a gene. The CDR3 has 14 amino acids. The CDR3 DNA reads TGTGCCAGCAGCTTGCTAGCGGGAGAAGGCGAGCAGTACTTC. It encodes CASSLLAGEGEQYF.